This TCR beta chain was profiled in a study of regulatory T cells in long-lasting Graves disease. Study-wide context: Persistent cases took antithyroid drugs over 5 years and stayed TSH receptor antibody positive. Study results and caveats: Rather than thyroid tissue, only peripheral blood underwent study. Persistent disease favored TRBV28, TRBJ1-2 and TRBJ2-5.

Specified time point: persistent/refractory GD, antithyroid drugs over 5 years with positive TRAb. PBMC-derived RNA was used for the TCR library. This clonotype was seen more than once but under ten times. What it binds is unknown. Arm-PCR of CDR3 regions and iRepertoire HTBI primers were used to build TCR beta libraries. Methods used by the authors: Looking across samples, the authors found approximately 60 TRBV and 14 to 15 TRBJ segments. TCRdb fed the multiplex PCR reads into MiXCR, producing one record per CDR3 protein. TCRdb, rather than the study authors, made the V and J calls. In the table there are about 290,000 distinct CDR3 sequences, roughly a fifth of which are singletons. Germline CDR1 is MNHEY and CDR2 is SVGEGT. The CDR3 is 15 amino acids. The ends were cut back, 0 bases at V and 2 bases at J, with 10 bases in the middle.

This receptor was obtained from a female donor with Graves disease. Sample: peripheral blood mononuclear cells (PBMCs), taken when the disease was refractory, from a patient treated with antithyroid drugs. The J gene is TRBJ1-2, the V gene TRBV6-2 or TRBV6-3; D unclear. DNA for the CDR3: TGTGCCAGCAGTTACTCGAGAACCACCAACTATGGCTACACCTTC. The encoded protein is CASSYSRTTNYGYTF.